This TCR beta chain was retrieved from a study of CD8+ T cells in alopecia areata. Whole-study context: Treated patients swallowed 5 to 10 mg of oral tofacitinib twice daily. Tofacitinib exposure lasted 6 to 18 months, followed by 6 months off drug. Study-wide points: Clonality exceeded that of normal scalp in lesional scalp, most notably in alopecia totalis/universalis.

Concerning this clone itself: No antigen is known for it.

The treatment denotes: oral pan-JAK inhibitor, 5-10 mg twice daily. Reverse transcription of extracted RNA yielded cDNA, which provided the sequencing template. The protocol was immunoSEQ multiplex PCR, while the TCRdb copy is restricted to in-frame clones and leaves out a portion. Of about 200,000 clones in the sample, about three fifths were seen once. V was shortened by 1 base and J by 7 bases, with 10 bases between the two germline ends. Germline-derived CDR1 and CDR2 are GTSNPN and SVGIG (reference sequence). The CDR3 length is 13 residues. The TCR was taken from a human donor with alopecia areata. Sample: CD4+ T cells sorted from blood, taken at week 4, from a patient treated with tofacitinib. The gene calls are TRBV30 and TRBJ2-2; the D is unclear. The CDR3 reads CAWSEFPDGELFF. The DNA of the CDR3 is TGTGCCTGGAGTGAGTTTCCCGACGGGGAGCTGTTTTTT.